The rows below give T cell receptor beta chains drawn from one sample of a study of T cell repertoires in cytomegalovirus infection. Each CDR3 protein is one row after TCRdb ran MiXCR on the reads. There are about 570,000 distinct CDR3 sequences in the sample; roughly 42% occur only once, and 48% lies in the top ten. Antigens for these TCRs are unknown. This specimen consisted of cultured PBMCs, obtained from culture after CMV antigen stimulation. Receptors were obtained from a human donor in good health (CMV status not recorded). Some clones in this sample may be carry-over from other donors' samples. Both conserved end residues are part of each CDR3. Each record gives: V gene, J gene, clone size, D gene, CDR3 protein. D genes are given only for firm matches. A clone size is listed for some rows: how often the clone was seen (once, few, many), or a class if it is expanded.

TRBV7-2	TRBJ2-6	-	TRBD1	CAISPRQGLYPSGANVLTF
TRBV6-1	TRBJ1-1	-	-	CASRVTGFVPAFF
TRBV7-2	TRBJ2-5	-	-	CASSLIRTTPETQYF
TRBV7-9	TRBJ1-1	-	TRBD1	CASSLNRGGTEAFF
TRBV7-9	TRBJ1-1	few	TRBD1	CASSLVTGEAFF
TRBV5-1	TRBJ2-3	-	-	CASSSGVQSDTQYF
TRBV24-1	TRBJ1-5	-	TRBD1	CATSEVYRGGEQPQHF
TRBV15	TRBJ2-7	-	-	CATSRAYPSIGASYEQYF
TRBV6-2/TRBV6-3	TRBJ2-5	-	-	CASSYSSPETQYF
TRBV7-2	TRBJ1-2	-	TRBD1	CASSLAGTGAGGGYTF
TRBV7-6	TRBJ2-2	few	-	CASSPWRDGELFF
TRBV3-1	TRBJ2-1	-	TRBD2	CASSPQRERNEQFF
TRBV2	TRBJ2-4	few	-	CASMWQGGNIQYF
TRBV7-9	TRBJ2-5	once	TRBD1	CASSFKWTGFQETQYF
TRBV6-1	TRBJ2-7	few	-	CASSEGHWRFEQYF
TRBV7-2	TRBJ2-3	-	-	CAGSLGGRGSTDTQYF
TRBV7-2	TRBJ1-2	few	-	CASSLVYGYTF
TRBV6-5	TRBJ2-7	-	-	CASSYAGSSYEQYF